This section outlines one T cell receptor (beta chain) sequence together with its context. This sample is part of a study of cytotoxic CD8 clonotypes in ibrutinib-treated CLL. V shed 2 bases and J shed 6 bases, with 4 bases lying between them. The CDR3 covers 12 residues. Per the germline V gene, CDR1 is MDHEN and CDR2 is SYDVKM. Libraries were prepared by immunoSEQ multiplex PCR; TCRdb keeps only in-frame clonotypes and omits some of them. The data contain around 160,000 clones, about 88% of them singletons. This sample comprised PBMCs, obtained at disease progression, from a patient treated with ibrutinib. V and J are TRBV28 and TRBJ2-2; D unclear. This receptor was taken from a human donor with chronic lymphocytic leukemia. CDR3 sequence: CASSLMSGELFF. As DNA, the CDR3 is TGTGCCAGCAGTTTAATGTCCGGGGAGCTGTTTTTT.